The 12 T cell receptor beta chains below come from one sample, sequenced in a study of blood T cell repertoires in COVID-19. The method was immunoSEQ multiplex PCR; TCRdb's version includes in-frame clones alone and lacks a portion of them. The sample shows approximately 150,000 clones, 85% of them seen only once. The sequenced sample was PBMCs or T cells enriched from blood (not recorded which). These receptors all come from a middle-aged woman who had recovered from COVID-19.

This clone was seen a single time. This chain joins TRBV18 and TRBJ1-3; perhaps TRBD1 as D (5 bases). CDR1 and CDR2 from the germline V gene are KGHSH and LQKENI. The CDR3 runs 16 residues. V was pared by 4 bases and J by 0 bases, with 13 bases between. The CDR3 region has the DNA TGTGCCAGCTCACGCCGAGACAGTAGCTCTGGAAACACCATATATTTT. This codes for CASSRRDSSSGNTIYF.

The chain links TRBV29-1 to TRBJ2-1; D might be TRBD1 (6 bases). V was pared by 2 bases and J by 3 bases, with 11 bases between. CDR1 is SQVTM and CDR2 is ANQGSEA in the germline V gene. The CDR3 extends over 14 amino acids. CDR3 region: CSVERQGYYNEQFF. In DNA, the CDR3 is TGCAGCGTTGAAAGGCAGGGGTACTACAATGAGCAGTTCTTC.

The genes are TRBV15 and TRBJ1-5; 8 bases agree with TRBD1. The CDR3 totals 17 residues. The V and J ends lost 5 bases and 5 bases, in that order; junction bases with no gene match: 14. Germline CDR1 is LNHNV and CDR2 is YYDKDF (reference sequence). The CDR3 nucleotides read TGTGCCACCAGCTATACCTTGGGGACAGGATTCGATCAGCCCCAGCATTTT. Translated: CATSYTLGTGFDQPQHF.

This clone is a singleton in its sample. The chain links TRBV4-2 to TRBJ2-1; 7 positions match TRBD2. The V segment lost 0 bases and the J segment 2 bases; nucleotides outside the gene matches: 4. The CDR3 spans 16 residues. Germline CDR1 reads LGHNA; CDR2 reads YNFKEQ. The CDR3 coding sequence is TGTGCCAGCAGCCAAGATCGGAGCGGGACCTACAATGAGCAGTTCTTC. Encoded protein: CASSQDRSGTYNEQFF.

The chain carries TRBV30 and TRBJ1-3; no firm D call. This CDR3 comprises 13 residues. Trimming shortened V by 1 base and J by 4 bases, and 8 bases separated the two germline ends. Germline CDR1 reads GTSNPN; CDR2 reads SVGIG (reference sequence). The CDR3 is CAWSAGSGNTIYF. Written as DNA, the CDR3 is TGTGCCTGGAGTGCGGGGTCCGGAAACACCATATATTTT.

This clone was seen just once. The CDR3 loop reads CASSEEQGTSEQYF. CDR3 DNA sequence: TGTGCCAGCAGTGAAGAGCAGGGTACGTCCGAGCAGTACTTC. The gene calls are TRBV2 and TRBJ2-7, with D perhaps TRBD1 (5 bases). Germline CDR1 is SNHLY and CDR2 is FYNNEI. CDR3 size: 14 residues. The V end was cut by 1 base, the J end by 6 bases, with 13 bases between.

V is TRBV9 and J is TRBJ2-3, with TRBD2 identical over 8 bases. The CDR3 contains 15 residues. CDR1 and CDR2 (germline): SGDLS, YYNGEE. Trimming cost V 3 bases and J 5 bases; bases outside gene matches: 8. As DNA, the CDR3 is TGTGCCAGCAGCGAGACCGGACTAGCTCGAGATACGCAGTATTTT. Translated: CASSETGLARDTQYF. Together with reference TRBV9 and TRBJ2-3, the CDR3 gives the full variable domain: DSGVTQTPKHLITATGQRVTLRCSPRSGDLSVYWYQQSLDQGLQFLIQYYNGEERAKGNILERFSAQQFPDLHSELNLSSLELGDSALYFCASSETGLARDTQYFGPGTRLTVL.

This clone was detected once. The rearrangement joins TRBV19 to TRBJ1-6; D not certain. V was pared by 10 bases and J by 6 bases, with 10 bases between. The CDR3 runs 12 residues. The germline gives CDR1 LNHDA, CDR2 SQIVND (reference sequence). The CDR3 DNA reads as TGTGCCACCCGACAAGCTAATTCACCCCTCCACTTT. Translation gives CATRQANSPLHF.

The chain joins TRBV30 to TRBJ1-5; D perhaps matches TRBD1 (5 bases). Deletions cut 1 base from V and 6 bases from J, with 13 bases between. Germline values: CDR1 GTSNPN, CDR2 SVGIG (reference sequence). The CDR3 contains 14 residues. This CDR3 reads CAWSATVRGQPQHF. CDR3 sequence (DNA): TGTGCCTGGAGTGCCACAGTTAGGGGTCAGCCCCAGCATTTT.

The rearrangement joins TRBV13 to TRBJ1-1; D is unresolved. The germline CDR1 and CDR2 sequences are PRHDT and FYEKMQ (reference sequence). The CDR3 is made up of 11 amino acids. Trimming removed 5 bases from V and 3 bases from J, with 4 bases in between. The CDR3 is CASSPDTEAFF. CDR3 sequence (DNA): TGTGCCAGCAGCCCGGACACTGAAGCTTTCTTT. The full variable domain, completed using reference TRBV13 and TRBJ1-1, is AAGVIQSPRHLIKEKRETATLKCYPIPRHDTVYWYQQGPGQDPQFLISFYEKMQSDKGSIPDRFSAQQFSDYHSELNMSSLELGDSALYFCASSPDTEAFFGQGTRLTVV.

CDR3 bases: TGCGCCAGCAGCGTGGAAGGGGTAGGCTACACCTTC. This sequence encodes CASSVEGVGYTF. The rearrangement links TRBV5-1 to TRBJ1-2; D possibly corresponds to TRBD1 (5 bases). The germline V and J ends were trimmed by 4 bases and 8 bases, with 12 bases remaining between them. Germline V gene data show CDR1 as SGHRS and CDR2 as YFSETQ. The CDR3 is 12 amino acids.

In its sample, this clone was seen a few times. V and J are TRBV7-9 and TRBJ2-3; 9 bases line up with TRBD2. Germline lookup yields CDR1 SEHNR and CDR2 FQNEAQ (reference sequence). V gave up 5 bases and J gave up 4 bases; unmatched junction bases: 7. CDR3 length equals 15 residues. CDR3 in amino acids: CASSILSGRADTQYF. For the CDR3, the DNA is TGTGCCAGCAGCATACTTAGCGGGAGAGCAGATACGCAGTATTTT.